These 30 T cell receptor beta chains were sequenced from one sample in a study of blood T cell repertoires in COVID-19. Only in-frame clones appear in the TCRdb table, and some are missing; sequencing was by immunoSEQ multiplex PCR. This sample has 330,000 or so clones, with roughly 90% found just once. Sequencing was done on a sample of PBMCs or T cells enriched from blood (not recorded which). These receptors all stem from a young woman who had recovered from COVID-19.

The J gene is TRBJ2-2, the V gene TRBV7-3; TRBD1 matches at 7 bases. The CDR3 runs to 17 residues. Looked up from germline, CDR1 is SGHTA and CDR2 is FQGTGA. V lost 4 bases to trimming and J lost 3 bases; unmatched junction nucleotides: 11. CDR3 in amino acids: CASSSPPDRADTGELFF. The CDR3 nucleotides read TGTGCCAGCAGCTCCCCCCCCGACAGGGCGGACACCGGGGAGCTGTTTTTT.

The rearrangement links TRBV4-2 to TRBJ2-2; TRBD2 aligns across 9 bases. Germline V gene sequence: CDR1 LGHNA, CDR2 YNFKEQ. This CDR3 is built from 16 residues. J lost 2 bases, V lost 6 bases, and 7 bases had no gene match. CDR3 loop: CASSSGGRANTGELFF. The CDR3 DNA reads TGTGCCAGCAGTTCGGGCGGGAGGGCCAACACCGGGGAGCTGTTTTTT.

V gene TRBV5-1 combines with J gene TRBJ2-1; TRBD1 matches 11 bases. In germline, CDR1 is SGHRS, CDR2 YFSETQ. The J segment lost 8 bases and the V segment lost 6 bases, leaving 4 bases of the junction unmatched. The CDR3 spans 13 residues. The CDR3, as DNA: TGCGCCAGCACGGGACAGGGGGGCGATGAGCAGTTCTTC. Translated, it gives CASTGQGGDEQFF.

The V gene is TRBV4-2, the J gene TRBJ2-7, with TRBD2 matching over 8 bases. The CDR3 is made up of 14 amino acids. Germline assignment: CDR1 LGHNA and CDR2 YNFKEQ. The J segment lost 2 bases and the V segment lost 5 bases, leaving 5 bases of the junction unmatched. In DNA, the CDR3 is TGTGCCAGCAGCGCGACTAGCGTGGCCTACGAGCAGTACTTC. This encodes CASSATSVAYEQYF.

This chain links TRBV11-3 with TRBJ1-1; 7 bases match TRBD1. Germline values: CDR1 SGHNT, CDR2 YENEEA. Trimming at V came to 2 bases and at J to 4 bases, leaving 10 bases not matched to a gene. CDR3 length: 16 amino acids. In DNA form, the CDR3 reads TGTGCCAGCAGCTTAAATCCCTCGACAGGGTCCACTGAAGCTTTCTTT. Residues: CASSLNPSTGSTEAFF.

The chain uses TRBV6-5 and TRBJ2-3, with D possibly matching TRBD1 (6 bases). The CDR3 has 15 residues. V was trimmed by 4 bases and J by 2 bases, leaving 13 bases between them. Germline CDR1 is MNHEY and CDR2 is SVGAGI. The CDR3 spells CASSSARGVTDTQYF. The CDR3 DNA sequence: TGTGCCAGCAGTTCGGCCAGGGGTGTCACAGATACGCAGTATTTT.

The chain is built from TRBV2 and TRBJ1-5; 10 nucleotides match TRBD1. CDR3 length equals 18 residues. The germline gives CDR1 SNHLY, CDR2 FYNNEI. The ends lost 6 bases at V and 0 bases at J; junction bases unmatched: 11. CDR3 nucleotide sequence: TGTGCCAGCAGACCCGGGACAGGGGAGAGGTATAGCAATCAGCCCCAGCATTTT. As protein: CASRPGTGERYSNQPQHF.

The chain has TRBV5-6 and TRBJ1-2; TRBD1 matches 10 bases. With V trimmed by 0 bases and J by 4 bases, 6 bases remained unmatched. The CDR3 covers 16 residues. The germline V gene has CDR1 SGHDT and CDR2 YYEEEE. The CDR3 nucleotides read TGTGCCAGCAGCTTGGCCACCGGGACAGGGGTCTATGGCTACACCTTC. The encoded protein is CASSLATGTGVYGYTF.

This chain connects TRBV10-3 to TRBJ2-5; 8 bases are shared with TRBD1. The CDR3 sequence is 14 residues long. Germline V gene data show CDR1 as ENHRY and CDR2 as SYGVKD. J was trimmed by 0 bases and V by 8 bases; bases with no gene match: 5. CDR3 sequence: CAIGRGQDQETQYF. The CDR3 bases are TGTGCCATCGGCAGGGGGCAAGACCAAGAGACCCAGTACTTC.

The V call is TRBV28, the J call TRBJ2-1; D ambiguous. With 7 bases removed from V and 7 bases from J, the gap between germline ends came to 11 bases. This CDR3 has 12 amino acids. Per germline, CDR1 MDHEN and CDR2 SYDVKM. The CDR3 nucleotides read TGTGCCAGCACCCCCGGGTGGAATGAGCAGTTCTTC. The encoded protein is CASTPGWNEQFF.

CDR3 region: CASSNPGTQYF. CDR3 nucleotide sequence: TGTGCCAGCTCCAACCCGGGAACCCAGTACTTC. The chain uses TRBV18 and TRBJ2-5; possible D gene TRBD2, 5 bases. The germline V gene encodes CDR1 KGHSH and CDR2 LQKENI. CDR3 length: 11 amino acids. V was pared by 6 bases and J by 8 bases, with 10 bases between.

The chain recombines TRBV5-1 with TRBJ2-3; the D gene is possibly TRBD2 (5 bases). Per the germline V gene, CDR1 is SGHRS and CDR2 is YFSETQ. V lost 5 bases, J lost 3 bases, and 10 bases lay in between. This CDR3 contains 13 residues. The CDR3 nucleotides are TGCGCCAGCAGGTTCCGGGAAACAGATACGCAGTATTTT. Its translation is CASRFRETDTQYF.

The rearrangement links TRBV7-8 to TRBJ2-5; tentatively, D is TRBD1 (5 bases). The V and J ends lost 0 bases and 4 bases respectively, with 9 bases between them. The CDR3 is made up of 14 amino acids. From germline, CDR1 is SGHVS and CDR2 FQNEAQ. CDR3 sequence (DNA): TGTGCCAGCAGCTTAGCAGGGGTACGAGAGACCCAGTACTTC. Translation gives CASSLAGVRETQYF.

The V call is TRBV3-1 (or the pseudogene TRBV3-2), the J call TRBJ1-1, with TRBD1 matching over 7 bases. This CDR3 is 12 amino acids long. With V trimmed by 4 bases and J by 7 bases, 3 bases remained unmatched. Germline V lookup: CDR1 LGHDT, CDR2 YNNKEL (reference sequence). The CDR3 coding sequence is TGTGCCAGCAGCCGACCAGGGGGTGAAGCTTTCTTT. It yields the protein CASSRPGGEAFF.

The chain combines TRBV2 with TRBJ2-3, with 9 bases that match TRBD2. The CDR3 runs to 15 residues. Germline V lookup: CDR1 SNHLY, CDR2 FYNNEI. In DNA, the CDR3 is TGTGCTTCCCCCGTGGGGCTAGCGGGGAGTTGGGCGCAGTATTTT. Translated, it gives CASPVGLAGSWAQYF.

The V gene is TRBV28, the J gene TRBJ1-1; 7 bases agree with TRBD1. V trimming: 7 bases; J trimming: 0 bases; junction bases outside the gene matches: 8. Germline V CDR1 and CDR2: MDHEN, SYDVKM. This CDR3 has 15 amino acids. Written as DNA, the CDR3 is TGTGCCAGCACCATAGGGGGCCTGGTGAACACTGAAGCTTTCTTT. This translates into CASTIGGLVNTEAFF. Variable domain in full (rest from reference TRBV28 and TRBJ1-1): DVKVTQSSRYLVKRTGEKVFLECVQDMDHENMFWYRQDPGLGLRLIYFSYDVKMKEKGDIPEGYSVSREKKERFSLILESASTNQTSMYLCASTIGGLVNTEAFFGQGTRLTVV.

V usage is TRBV4-2 and J usage is TRBJ1-2, with TRBD1 as a possible D gene (5 bases). The germline V and J ends were trimmed by 3 bases and 2 bases, with 19 bases remaining between them. Germline lookup yields CDR1 LGHNA and CDR2 YNFKEQ. This CDR3 spans 17 amino acids. The CDR3 region is CASSHPSGGGVNYGYTF. CDR3 DNA sequence: TGTGCCAGCAGCCATCCCAGCGGGGGAGGGGTAAACTATGGCTACACCTTC.

The CDR3 loop is CASSPQLLTGGNTEAFF. The CDR3 nucleotides are TGTGCCAGCTCACCCCAACTGTTGACGGGGGGGAACACTGAAGCTTTCTTT. V gene TRBV18 combines with J gene TRBJ1-1, with D possibly being TRBD1 (5 bases). The germline V gene encodes CDR1 KGHSH and CDR2 LQKENI. CDR3 length: 17 residues. V lost 3 bases to trimming and J lost 1 base, with 18 bases between them.

The chain combines TRBV7-9 with TRBJ2-1, with 9 positions matching TRBD1. Trimming took 5 bases from V and 6 from J; bases not matched to a gene: 8. There are 15 residues in the CDR3. Per the germline V gene, CDR1 is SEHNR and CDR2 is FQNEAQ (reference sequence). The CDR3 sequence is CASSRGQGLSNEQFF. The CDR3 DNA is TGTGCCAGCAGCCGTGGACAGGGGCTGAGCAATGAGCAGTTCTTC.

The V call is TRBV27, the J call TRBJ1-4; D call uncertain. Trimming shortened V by 6 bases and J by 2 bases, and 22 bases separated the two germline ends. Germline values: CDR1 MNHEY, CDR2 SMNVEV (reference sequence). The CDR3 spans 18 residues. The CDR3 DNA reads TGTGCCAGCAGGTCCTTATTAGCCCACTCGGGGACTAATGAAAAACTGTTTTTT. Protein product: CASRSLLAHSGTNEKLFF.

V is TRBV19 and J is TRBJ1-1, with D unresolved. The V gene lost 3 bases and the J gene lost 0 bases, with 11 bases spanning the gap. The CDR3 runs 15 residues. Germline CDR1 and CDR2: LNHDA and SQIVND (reference sequence). The CDR3, as DNA: TGTGCCAGTAGTATTAGCCCGAACTTGAACACTGAAGCTTTCTTT. Its translation is CASSISPNLNTEAFF.

The rearrangement uses TRBV28 and TRBJ2-1; the match to TRBD2 covers 8 bases. CDR3 length equals 16 residues. Trimming at V came to 5 bases and at J to 0 bases, leaving 6 bases not matched to a gene. Germline assignment: CDR1 MDHEN and CDR2 SYDVKM. CDR3 nucleotide sequence: TGTGCCAGCAGTCAGATCACTAGCGGCTCCTACAATGAGCAGTTCTTC. This sequence encodes CASSQITSGSYNEQFF.

The rearrangement joins TRBV7-2 to TRBJ1-1, with 8 bases aligning to TRBD1. The germline CDR1 and CDR2 sequences are SGHTA and FQGNSA. Unmatched junction bases numbered 7, after V lost 5 bases and J lost 11 bases. CDR3 size: 12 residues. In nucleotides, the CDR3 is TGTGCCAGCAGCCCAGGACAGGGAAGGGCTTTCTTT. Protein sequence: CASSPGQGRAFF.

This clone is a singleton in its sample. V usage is TRBV7-9 and J usage is TRBJ2-7; 12 bases align to TRBD1. The germline gives CDR1 SEHNR, CDR2 FQNEAQ (reference sequence). The ends lost 5 bases at V and 3 bases at J; junction bases unmatched: 5. CDR3 size: 15 residues. Written as DNA, the CDR3 is TGTGCCAGCAGCCCCGGGACAGGGGGCTACTACGAGCAGTACTTC. Encoded protein: CASSPGTGGYYEQYF.

The chain is built from TRBV28 and TRBJ2-7, with D possibly being TRBD1 (5 bases). V was pared by 2 bases and J by 1 base, with 9 bases between. The CDR3 is made up of 14 amino acids. Germline V gene sequence: CDR1 MDHEN, CDR2 SYDVKM. The CDR3 bases are TGTGCCAGCAGTTTAGGGGCCGGGTCCTACGAGCAGTACTTC. This translates into CASSLGAGSYEQYF.

This chain links TRBV2 with TRBJ2-1; no reliable D call. Germline assignment: CDR1 SNHLY and CDR2 FYNNEI. The CDR3 length is 14 residues. V lost 7 bases and J 0 bases, leaving 10 bases between the germline ends. The CDR3 DNA reads as TGTGCCAGCACTCCCCTGTCCTCCTACAATGAGCAGTTCTTC. This translates into CASTPLSSYNEQFF.

V and J are TRBV6-2 or TRBV6-3 and TRBJ2-3, with a weak D call TRBD2 (5 bases). V dropped 2 bases and J dropped 4 bases, with 13 bases sitting between them. This CDR3 region has 15 residues. Germline values: CDR1 MNHEY, CDR2 SVGEGT. The CDR3 coding sequence is TGTGCCAGCAGTTACGGGTCCTTGGGAGCAGATACGCAGTATTTT. It is translated as CASSYGSLGADTQYF.

The rearrangement uses TRBV7-3 and TRBJ2-2; 7 bases agree with TRBD2. CDR3 size: 17 residues. V was clipped by 4 bases and J by 2 bases; unmatched bases: 10. CDR1 is SGHTA, CDR2 FQGTGA, per germline. The chain's CDR3 is CASSSYPGLTNTGELFF. The CDR3 region has the DNA TGTGCCAGCAGCTCGTACCCGGGACTAACAAACACCGGGGAGCTGTTTTTT. Full variable domain (outside the CDR3, taken from reference TRBV7-3 and TRBJ2-2): GAGVSQTPSNKVTEKGKYVELRCDPISGHTALYWYRQSLGQGPEFLIYFQGTGAADDSGLPNDRFFAVRPEGSVSTLKIQRTERGDSAVYLCASSSYPGLTNTGELFFGEGSRLTVL.

The CDR3 spells CASSPSQGEGTYEQYF. CDR3 coding DNA: TGCGCCAGCAGCCCCTCACAGGGGGAGGGGACCTACGAGCAGTACTTC. The chain joins TRBV4-1 to TRBJ2-7; tentative D call: TRBD1 (8 bases). The CDR3 runs to 16 residues. Germline CDR1 MGHRA, CDR2 YSYEKL. V was clipped by 4 bases and J by 2 bases, with 18 bases between them.

The rearrangement joins TRBV28 to TRBJ2-7, with 8 bases aligning to TRBD1. CDR3 length: 16 amino acids. Germline assignment: CDR1 MDHEN and CDR2 SYDVKM. With V trimmed by 2 bases and J by 3 bases, 9 bases remained unmatched. CDR3 coding DNA: TGTGCCAGCAGTTTACAGGACAGGGCGTCCGGCTACGAGCAGTACTTC. This sequence encodes CASSLQDRASGYEQYF.